This T cell receptor beta chain appears in the sequencing data of a study of blood T cell repertoires in COVID-19. The CDR3 covers 13 residues. CDR1 and CDR2 (germline): SGHDN, FVKESK. V lost 4 bases and J lost 4, with 10 bases in between. The assay was immunoSEQ multiplex PCR, and TCRdb's table has in-frame clones only and misses some. The sample holds 150,000 to 200,000 clones, approximately 93% seen once. The TCR was taken from a woman aged 55-69 years with COVID-19, enrolled during active disease. Specimen: peripheral blood. The gene calls are TRBV14 and TRBJ1-2; D possibly corresponds to TRBD1 (5 bases). The DNA of the CDR3 is TGTGCCAGCAGCCCGGGGGTTAGCTATGGCTACACCTTC. Translated, it gives CASSPGVSYGYTF.